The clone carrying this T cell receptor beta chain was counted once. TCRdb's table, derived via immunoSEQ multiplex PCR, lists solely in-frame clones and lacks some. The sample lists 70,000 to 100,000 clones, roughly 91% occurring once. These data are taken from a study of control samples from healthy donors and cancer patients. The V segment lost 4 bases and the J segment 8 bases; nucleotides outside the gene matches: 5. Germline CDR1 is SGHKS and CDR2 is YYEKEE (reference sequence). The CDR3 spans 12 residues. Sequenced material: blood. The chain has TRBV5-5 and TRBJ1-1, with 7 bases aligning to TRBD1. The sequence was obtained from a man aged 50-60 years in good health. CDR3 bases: TGTGCCAGCAGCACAGGACAGGTAGAAGCTTTCTTT. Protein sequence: CASSTGQVEAFF.